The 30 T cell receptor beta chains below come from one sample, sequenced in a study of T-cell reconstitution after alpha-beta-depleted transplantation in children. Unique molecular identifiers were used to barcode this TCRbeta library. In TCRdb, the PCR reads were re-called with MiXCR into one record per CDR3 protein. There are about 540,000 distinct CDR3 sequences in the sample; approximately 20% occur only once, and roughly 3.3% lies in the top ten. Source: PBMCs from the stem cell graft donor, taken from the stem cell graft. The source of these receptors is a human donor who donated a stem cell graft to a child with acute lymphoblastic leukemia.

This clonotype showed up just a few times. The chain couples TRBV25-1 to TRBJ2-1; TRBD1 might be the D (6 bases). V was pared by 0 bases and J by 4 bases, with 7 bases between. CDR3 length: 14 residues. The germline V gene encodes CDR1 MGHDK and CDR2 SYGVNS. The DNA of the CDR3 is TGTGCCAGCAGTGAATATGACAGGTACAATGAGCAGTTCTTC. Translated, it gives CASSEYDRYNEQFF.

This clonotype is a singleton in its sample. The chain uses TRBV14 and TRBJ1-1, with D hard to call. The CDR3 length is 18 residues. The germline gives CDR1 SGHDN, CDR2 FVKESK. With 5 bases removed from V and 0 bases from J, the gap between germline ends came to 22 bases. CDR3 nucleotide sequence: TGTGCCAGCAGCGGTAGGGAGGCCGTTTTTCCTATGAACACTGAAGCTTTCTTT. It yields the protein CASSGREAVFPMNTEAFF.

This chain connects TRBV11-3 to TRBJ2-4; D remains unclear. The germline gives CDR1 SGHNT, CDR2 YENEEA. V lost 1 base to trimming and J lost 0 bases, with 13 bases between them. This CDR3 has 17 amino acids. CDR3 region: CASSLVYQILAKNIQYF. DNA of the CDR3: TGTGCCAGCAGCTTAGTCTACCAAATTCTAGCCAAAAACATTCAGTACTTC.

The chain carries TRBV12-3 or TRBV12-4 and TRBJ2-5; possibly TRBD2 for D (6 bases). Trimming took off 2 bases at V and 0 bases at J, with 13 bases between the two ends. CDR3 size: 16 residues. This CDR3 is CASSLQAGLYQETQYF. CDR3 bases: TGTGCCAGCAGTTTACAGGCGGGATTGTACCAAGAGACCCAGTACTTC.

CDR3 sequence: CASTQGHEQFF. As DNA, the CDR3 is TGTGCCAGCACCCAGGGCCATGAGCAGTTCTTC. The V call is TRBV7-6, the J call TRBJ2-1, with a possible D match to TRBD1 (5 bases). Trimming took off 7 bases at V and 8 bases at J, with 9 bases between the two ends. This CDR3 is built from 11 residues. The germline V gene encodes CDR1 SGHVS and CDR2 FNYEAQ.

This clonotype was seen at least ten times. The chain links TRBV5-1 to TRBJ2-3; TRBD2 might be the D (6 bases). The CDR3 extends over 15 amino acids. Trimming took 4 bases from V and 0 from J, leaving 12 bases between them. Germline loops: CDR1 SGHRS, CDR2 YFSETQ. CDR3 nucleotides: TGCGCCAGCAGCGCACTAGCAGGGAGCACAGATACGCAGTATTTT. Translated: CASSALAGSTDTQYF.

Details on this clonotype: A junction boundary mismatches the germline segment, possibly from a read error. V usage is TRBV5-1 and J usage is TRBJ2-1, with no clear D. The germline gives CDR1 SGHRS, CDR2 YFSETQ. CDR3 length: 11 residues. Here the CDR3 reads CARSLYNEQFF. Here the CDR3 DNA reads TGCGCCCGCAGCTTATACAATGAGCAGTTCTTC.

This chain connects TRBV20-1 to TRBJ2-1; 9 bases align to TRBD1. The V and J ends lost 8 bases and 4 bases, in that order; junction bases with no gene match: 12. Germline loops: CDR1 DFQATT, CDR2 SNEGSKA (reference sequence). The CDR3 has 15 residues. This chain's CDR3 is CSWNLRDRAYNEQFF. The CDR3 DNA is TGCAGTTGGAACCTCCGGGACAGGGCTTACAATGAGCAGTTCTTC.

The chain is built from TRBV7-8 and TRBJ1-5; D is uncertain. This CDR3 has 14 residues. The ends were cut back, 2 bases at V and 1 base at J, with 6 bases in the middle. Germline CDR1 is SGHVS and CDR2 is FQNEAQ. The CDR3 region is CASSLTESNQPQHF. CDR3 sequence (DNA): TGTGCCAGCAGCTTAACTGAGAGCAATCAGCCCCAGCATTTT.

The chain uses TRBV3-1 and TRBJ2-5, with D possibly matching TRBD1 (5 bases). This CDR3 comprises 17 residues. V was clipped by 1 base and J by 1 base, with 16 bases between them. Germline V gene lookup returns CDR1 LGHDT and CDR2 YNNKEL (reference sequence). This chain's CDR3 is CASSQGATVYLQETQYF. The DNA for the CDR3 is TGTGCCAGCAGCCAAGGAGCGACAGTCTATCTCCAAGAGACCCAGTACTTC.

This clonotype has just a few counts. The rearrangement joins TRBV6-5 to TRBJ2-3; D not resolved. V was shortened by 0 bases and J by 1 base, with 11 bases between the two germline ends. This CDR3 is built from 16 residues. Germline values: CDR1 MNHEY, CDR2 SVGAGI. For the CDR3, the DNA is TGTGCCAGCAGTTACTCGAGTTCAGCTGGCACAGATACGCAGTATTTT. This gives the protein CASSYSSSAGTDTQYF.

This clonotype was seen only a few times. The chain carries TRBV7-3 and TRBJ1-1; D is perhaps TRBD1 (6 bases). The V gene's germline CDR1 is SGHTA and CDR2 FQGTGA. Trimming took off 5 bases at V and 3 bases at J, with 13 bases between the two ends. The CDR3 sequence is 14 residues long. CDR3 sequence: CASSPAQGYTEAFF. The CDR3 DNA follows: TGTGCCAGCAGCCCCGCCCAGGGGTACACTGAAGCTTTCTTT. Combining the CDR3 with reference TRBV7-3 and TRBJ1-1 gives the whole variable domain GAGVSQTPSNKVTEKGKYVELRCDPISGHTALYWYRQSLGQGPEFLIYFQGTGAADDSGLPNDRFFAVRPEGSVSTLKIQRTERGDSAVYLCASSPAQGYTEAFFGQGTRLTVV.

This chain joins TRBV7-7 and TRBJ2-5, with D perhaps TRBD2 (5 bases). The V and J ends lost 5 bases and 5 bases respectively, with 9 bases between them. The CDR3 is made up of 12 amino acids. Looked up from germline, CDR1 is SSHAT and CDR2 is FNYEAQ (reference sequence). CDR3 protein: CASSQDWETQYF. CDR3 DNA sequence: TGTGCCAGCAGCCAGGACTGGGAGACCCAGTACTTC.

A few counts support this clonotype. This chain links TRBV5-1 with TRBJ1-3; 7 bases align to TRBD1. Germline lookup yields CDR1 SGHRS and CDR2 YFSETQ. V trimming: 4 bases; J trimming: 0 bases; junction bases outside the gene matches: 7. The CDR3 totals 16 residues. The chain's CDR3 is CASSPGGQLSGNTIYF. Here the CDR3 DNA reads TGCGCCAGCAGCCCCGGGGGACAGCTCTCTGGAAACACCATATATTTT.

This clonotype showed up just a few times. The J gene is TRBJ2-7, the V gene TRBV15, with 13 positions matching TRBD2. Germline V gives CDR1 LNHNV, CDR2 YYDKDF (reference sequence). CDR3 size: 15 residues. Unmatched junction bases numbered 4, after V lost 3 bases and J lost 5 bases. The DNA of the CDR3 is TGTGCCACCAGCAGGAGACTAGCGGGAGGAGACGAGCAGTACTTC. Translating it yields CATSRRLAGGDEQYF.

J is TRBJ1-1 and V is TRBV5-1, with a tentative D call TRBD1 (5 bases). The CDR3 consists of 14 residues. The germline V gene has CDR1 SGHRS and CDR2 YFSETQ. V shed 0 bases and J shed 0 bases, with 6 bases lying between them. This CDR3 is CASSLGDLNTEAFF. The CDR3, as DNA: TGCGCCAGCAGCTTGGGGGACTTGAACACTGAAGCTTTCTTT.

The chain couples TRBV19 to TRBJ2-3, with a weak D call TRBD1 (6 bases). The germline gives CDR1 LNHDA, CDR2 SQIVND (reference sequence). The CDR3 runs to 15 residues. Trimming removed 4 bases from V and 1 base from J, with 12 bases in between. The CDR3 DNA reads TGTGCCAGTAGTACGAACAGGGCTGGCACAGATACGCAGTATTTT. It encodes CASSTNRAGTDTQYF.

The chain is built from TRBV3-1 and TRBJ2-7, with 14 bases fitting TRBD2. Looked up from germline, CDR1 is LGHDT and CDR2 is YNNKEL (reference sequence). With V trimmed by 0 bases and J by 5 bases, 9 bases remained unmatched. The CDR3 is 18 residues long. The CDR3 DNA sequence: TGTGCCAGCAGCCAAGATCTAGGACTAGCGGGAGGTGTTCACGAGCAGTACTTC. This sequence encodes CASSQDLGLAGGVHEQYF.

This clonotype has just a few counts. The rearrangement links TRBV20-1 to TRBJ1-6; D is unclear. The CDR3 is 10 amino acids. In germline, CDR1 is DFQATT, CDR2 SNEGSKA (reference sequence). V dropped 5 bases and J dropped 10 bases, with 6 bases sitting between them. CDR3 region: CSAAGSPLHF. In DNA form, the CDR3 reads TGCAGTGCTGCAGGATCACCCCTCCACTTT.

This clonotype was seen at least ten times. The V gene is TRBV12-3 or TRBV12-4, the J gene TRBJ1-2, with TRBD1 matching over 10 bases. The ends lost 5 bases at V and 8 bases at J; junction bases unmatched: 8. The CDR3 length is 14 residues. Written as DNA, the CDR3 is TGTGCCAGCAGTGGGGACAGGGGAAAGCGGGGCTACACCTTC. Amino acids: CASSGDRGKRGYTF.

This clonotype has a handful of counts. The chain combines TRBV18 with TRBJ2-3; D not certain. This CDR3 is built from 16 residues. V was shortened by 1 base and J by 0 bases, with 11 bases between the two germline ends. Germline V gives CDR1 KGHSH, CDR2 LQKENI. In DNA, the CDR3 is TGTGCCAGCTCACCACGTCGCGGAACTAGCACAGATACGCAGTATTTT. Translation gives CASSPRRGTSTDTQYF.

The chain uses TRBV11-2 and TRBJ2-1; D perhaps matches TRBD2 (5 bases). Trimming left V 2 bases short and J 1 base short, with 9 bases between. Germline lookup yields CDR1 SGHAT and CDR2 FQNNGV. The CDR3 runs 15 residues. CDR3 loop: CASSLNGNSYNEQFF. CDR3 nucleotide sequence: TGTGCCAGCAGCTTAAACGGGAATTCCTACAATGAGCAGTTCTTC.

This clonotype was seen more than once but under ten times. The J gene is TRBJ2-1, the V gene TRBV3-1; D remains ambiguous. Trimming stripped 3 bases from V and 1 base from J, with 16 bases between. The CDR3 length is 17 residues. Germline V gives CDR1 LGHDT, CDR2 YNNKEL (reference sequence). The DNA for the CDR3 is TGTGCCAGCAGCCACCAAAACCTCCGGCTATCCTACAATGAGCAGTTCTTC. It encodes CASSHQNLRLSYNEQFF.

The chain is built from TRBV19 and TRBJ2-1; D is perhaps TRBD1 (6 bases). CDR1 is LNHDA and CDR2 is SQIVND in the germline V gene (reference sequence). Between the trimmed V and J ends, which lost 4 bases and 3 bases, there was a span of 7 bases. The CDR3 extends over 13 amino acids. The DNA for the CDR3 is TGTGCCAGTAGTACACAGGGCTACAATGAGCAGTTCTTC. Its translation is CASSTQGYNEQFF.

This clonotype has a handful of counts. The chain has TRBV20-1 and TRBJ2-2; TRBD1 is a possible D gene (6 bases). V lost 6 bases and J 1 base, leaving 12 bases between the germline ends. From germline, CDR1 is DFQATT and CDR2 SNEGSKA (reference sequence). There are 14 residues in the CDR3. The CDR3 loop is CSASGTLNTGELFF. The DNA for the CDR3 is TGCAGTGCCTCCGGGACACTGAACACCGGGGAGCTGTTTTTT.

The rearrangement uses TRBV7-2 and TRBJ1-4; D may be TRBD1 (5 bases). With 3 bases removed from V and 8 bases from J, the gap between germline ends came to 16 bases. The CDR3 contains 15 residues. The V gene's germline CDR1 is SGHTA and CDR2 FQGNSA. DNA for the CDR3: TGTGCCAGCAGCTTCGGGACTCCTGTCGTGGAAAAACTGTTTTTT. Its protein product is CASSFGTPVVEKLFF.

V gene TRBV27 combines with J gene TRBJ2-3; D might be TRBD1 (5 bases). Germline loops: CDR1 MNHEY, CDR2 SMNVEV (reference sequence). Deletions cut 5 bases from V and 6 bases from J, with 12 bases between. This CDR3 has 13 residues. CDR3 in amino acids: CASSLGASDTQYF. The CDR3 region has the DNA TGTGCCAGCAGTCTAGGGGCCAGCGATACGCAGTATTTT.

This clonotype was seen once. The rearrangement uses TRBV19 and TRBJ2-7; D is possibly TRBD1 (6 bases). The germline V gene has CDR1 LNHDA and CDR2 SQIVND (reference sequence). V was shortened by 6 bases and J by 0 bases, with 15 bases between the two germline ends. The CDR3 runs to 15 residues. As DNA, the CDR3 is TGTGCCAGTAGCGTACGGGACAAGGCCTCCTACGAGCAGTACTTC. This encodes CASSVRDKASYEQYF.

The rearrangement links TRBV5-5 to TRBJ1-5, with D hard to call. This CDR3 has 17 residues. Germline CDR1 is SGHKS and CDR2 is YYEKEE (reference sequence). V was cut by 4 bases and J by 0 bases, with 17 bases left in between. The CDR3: CASSPLVGHFSNQPQHF. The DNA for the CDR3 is TGTGCCAGCAGCCCGTTGGTCGGGCATTTTAGCAATCAGCCCCAGCATTTT.

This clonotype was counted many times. The CDR3 sequence: CASSAYDEQFF. In DNA, the CDR3 is TGTGCCAGCAGTGCGTACGATGAGCAGTTCTTC. The chain carries TRBV12-3 or TRBV12-4 and TRBJ2-1; D remains unclear. This CDR3 is 11 amino acids long. Trimming removed 5 bases from V and 8 bases from J, with 7 bases in between.